These 9 T cell receptor beta chains share one sample of origin, sequenced in a study of blood T cell repertoires in COVID-19 (TCRdb year 2020). Library construction relied on the immunoSEQ multiplex PCR assay. TCRdb limited this immuneACCESS table to in-frame rearrangements with V and J called. A share of clones is missing; checked studies link under half to unresolved V genes, and the rest is unexplained. In this sample the table shows some 200,000 clones, about 85% of which occur a single time. 2.9% of the sample is taken by the ten largest. The sequencing input was peripheral blood. These receptors all come from a middle-aged man who had recovered from COVID-19.

This clone was picked up a small number of times. The genes are TRBV7-9 and TRBJ1-1; a possible D gene is TRBD1 (5 bases). V lost 1 base, J lost 5 bases, and 14 bases lay in between. CDR3 size: 15 residues. Germline-derived CDR1 and CDR2 are SEHNR and FQNEAQ (reference sequence). CDR3 in amino acids: CASSLGQAGGTEAFF. CDR3 in DNA: TGTGCCAGCAGCTTAGGCCAGGCGGGGGGAACTGAAGCTTTCTTT.

The chain couples TRBV11-2 to TRBJ2-1, with D possibly TRBD2 on 6 matching bases. CDR3 length: 16 amino acids. V dropped 0 bases and J dropped 2 bases, with 11 bases sitting between them. Germline V gene data show CDR1 as SGHAT and CDR2 as FQNNGV. This CDR3 is CASSLDWVAAYNEQFF. In DNA form, the CDR3 reads TGTGCCAGCAGCTTAGATTGGGTAGCGGCCTACAATGAGCAGTTCTTC.

The chain recombines TRBV27 with TRBJ1-2; 7 bases agree with TRBD1. V trimming: 4 bases; J trimming: 7 bases; junction bases outside the gene matches: 9. The CDR3 runs to 14 residues. Looked up from germline, CDR1 is MNHEY and CDR2 is SMNVEV (reference sequence). The CDR3 is CASSSWTGFAGYTF. The DNA of the CDR3 is TGTGCCAGCAGTTCTTGGACAGGCTTCGCTGGCTACACCTTC.

This chain links TRBV11-3 with TRBJ2-1; 10 bases are shared with TRBD2. With V trimmed by 4 bases and J by 5 bases, 5 bases remained unmatched. The CDR3 is 15 amino acids. CDR1 and CDR2 from the germline V gene are SGHNT and YENEEA. CDR3 DNA: TGTGCCAGCAGCTGGACTAGCGGTCTTGACAATGAGCAGTTCTTC. The encoded protein is CASSWTSGLDNEQFF.

The chain carries TRBV12-3 or TRBV12-4 and TRBJ1-2; D is unresolved. The CDR3 runs to 11 residues. Trimming shortened V by 5 bases and J by 1 base, and 2 bases separated the two germline ends. In nucleotides, the CDR3 is TGTGCCAGCAGTCTTAACTATGGCTACACCTTC. The encoded protein is CASSLNYGYTF.

This chain joins TRBV2 and TRBJ2-1, with D perhaps TRBD2 (6 bases). Between the trimmed V and J ends, which lost 2 bases and 8 bases, there was a span of 10 bases. The CDR3 covers 13 residues. The V gene's germline CDR1 is SNHLY and CDR2 FYNNEI. CDR3 loop: CASSEQGLDEQFF. Written as DNA, the CDR3 is TGTGCCAGCAGTGAACAGGGACTGGATGAGCAGTTCTTC. The variable domain in full, completed from reference TRBV2 and TRBJ2-1, reads EPEVTQTPSHQVTQMGQEVILRCVPISNHLYFYWYRQILGQKVEFLVSFYNNEISEKSEIFDDQFSVERPDGSNFTLKIRSTKLEDSAMYFCASSEQGLDEQFFGPGTRLTVL.

J is TRBJ2-7 and V is TRBV21-1; the table's D call, TRBD2, was not checked against the DNA. TRBV21-1 is a pseudogene. The CDR3 contains 18 residues. CDR3 nucleotide sequence: TGTGCCAGCAGCAAAGCCACGGGGAGGGCTGTCGGGAGATACGAGCAGTACTTC. Amino acid sequence: CASSKATGRAVGRYEQYF.

V gene TRBV5-1 combines with J gene TRBJ1-1; D remains unclear. CDR3 length: 16 amino acids. The V end was cut by 4 bases, the J end by 7 bases, with 23 bases between. The germline CDR1 and CDR2 sequences are SGHRS and YFSETQ. CDR3 residues: CASSNNLIKTGDEAFF. CDR3 in DNA: TGCGCCAGCAGCAATAACCTTATAAAGACCGGGGATGAAGCTTTCTTT.

This clone has a handful of counts. Other DNA sequences in the same sample also yield this CDR3. J is TRBJ1-6 and V is TRBV2; D is unclear. Per germline, CDR1 SNHLY and CDR2 FYNNEI. Trimming cost V 6 bases and J 7 bases, with 7 bases left between them. The CDR3 contains 12 residues. CDR3 loop: CASSVPNSPLHF. The DNA of the CDR3 is TGTGCCAGCAGCGTCCCCAATTCACCCCTCCACTTT.